Listed here are 20 T cell receptor beta chains from one sample, sequenced in a study of long-term antiretroviral therapy in people with HIV. The authors ran the immunoSEQ assay, v3.0, at survey level. This table comes from immunoSEQ multiplex PCR, and its TCRdb copy is limited to in-frame clones, with some not included. This sample has tens of thousands of clones; approximately 85% occur once, and the top ten carry roughly 14%. The sample consisted of unsorted PBMCs, taken 0.3 years after starting antiretroviral therapy. Receptors were obtained from a man younger than 30 with HIV.

CDR3 in DNA: TGTGCCAGCAGAGGCCTAGCGGATGTCAATTACGAGCAGTACTTC. This translates into CASRGLADVNYEQYF. This rearrangement joins TRBV11-2 to TRBJ2-7; 7 bases map to TRBD2. The CDR3 contains 15 residues. V trimming: 6 bases; J trimming: 4 bases; junction bases outside the gene matches: 12. CDR1 SGHAT and CDR2 FQNNGV come from the germline V gene.

The chain joins TRBV9 to TRBJ2-7; 8 nucleotides agree with TRBD1. This CDR3 is 14 amino acids long. CDR1 and CDR2 from the germline V gene are SGDLS and YYNGEE. Trimming took 4 bases from V and 0 from J; bases not matched to a gene: 3. The CDR3 protein is CASSPGTGSYEQYF. The CDR3, as DNA: TGTGCCAGCAGCCCCGGGACAGGCTCCTACGAGCAGTACTTC.

This chain uses TRBV6-5 with TRBJ1-5, with D perhaps matching TRBD1 (6 bases). CDR1 and CDR2 from the germline V gene are MNHEY and SVGAGI. The V gene lost 6 bases and the J gene lost 2 bases, with 14 bases spanning the gap. This CDR3 comprises 15 residues. The CDR3 reads CASSPGALRNQPQHF. Written as DNA, the CDR3 is TGTGCCAGCAGCCCAGGGGCTTTGCGCAATCAGCCCCAGCATTTT.

V usage is TRBV19 and J usage is TRBJ2-7; 11 nucleotides align to TRBD2. The CDR3 loop spans 15 amino acids. Germline lookup yields CDR1 LNHDA and CDR2 SQIVND (reference sequence). J gave up 1 base and V 5 bases, and 4 bases lay outside the gene matches. This chain's CDR3 is CASSGGTSGSYEQYF. The CDR3, as DNA: TGTGCCAGTAGTGGAGGGACTAGCGGATCCTACGAGCAGTACTTC.

This sequence joins TRBV19 and TRBJ2-2; D remains unclear. Trimming stripped 3 bases from V and 4 bases from J, with 9 bases between. CDR3 length: 14 residues. Germline V gene sequence: CDR1 LNHDA, CDR2 SQIVND (reference sequence). Here the CDR3 reads CASSMIPGTGELFF. The CDR3 nucleotides are TGTGCCAGTAGTATGATTCCGGGCACCGGGGAGCTGTTTTTT.

This chain links TRBV6-4 with TRBJ1-1, with D possibly matching TRBD1 (5 bases). Germline CDR1 reads MRHNA; CDR2 reads SNTAGT. The V end lost 6 bases, the J end lost 1 base, and 9 bases lay between the germline ends. This CDR3 spans 13 amino acids. CDR3 in amino acids: CASRLDRNTEAFF. Written as DNA, the CDR3 is TGTGCCAGCAGACTAGACAGGAACACTGAAGCTTTCTTT.

DNA for the CDR3: TGTGCCAGCAGCCCGACTAGGGAAAGCTCCTACGAGCAGTACTTC. It encodes CASSPTRESSYEQYF. The chain recombines TRBV7-2 with TRBJ2-7; a possible D gene is TRBD2 (6 bases). The germline gives CDR1 SGHTA, CDR2 FQGNSA. The CDR3 is 15 residues long. V lost 5 bases, J lost 0 bases, and 14 bases lay in between.

This clone has just a few counts. The CDR3 nucleotides are TGTGCCAGCAGCCCCCGGACAGGGAACTATGGCTACACCTTC. Encoded protein: CASSPRTGNYGYTF. The rearrangement links TRBV7-9 to TRBJ1-2; TRBD1 matches at 8 bases. The junction had 4 bases not matched to a gene; V was cut back by 5 bases and J by 2 bases. CDR3 length: 14 residues. Germline V gives CDR1 SEHNR, CDR2 FQNEAQ (reference sequence).

The chain uses TRBV4-1 and TRBJ2-7, with D tentatively TRBD1 or TRBD2 (5 bases each). V lost 3 bases and J 3 bases, leaving 12 bases between the germline ends. Germline loops: CDR1 MGHRA, CDR2 YSYEKL. The CDR3 contains 14 residues. The CDR3 loop is CASSQPGDRYEQYF. The CDR3 DNA reads TGCGCCAGCAGCCAGCCTGGGGACCGCTACGAGCAGTACTTC.

This chain links TRBV10-3 with TRBJ2-3; D gene unclear. CDR1 and CDR2 from the germline V gene are ENHRY and SYGVKD. The V end was cut by 0 bases, the J end by 6 bases, with 10 bases between. There are 14 residues in the CDR3. The CDR3 loop is CAISESGLGDTQYF. As DNA, the CDR3 is TGTGCCATCAGTGAGTCGGGCTTGGGCGATACGCAGTATTTT.

The chain combines TRBV30 with TRBJ2-1; a possible D gene is TRBD2 (6 bases). The CDR3 loop spans 15 amino acids. Trimming cost V 4 bases and J 3 bases, with 16 bases left between them. Germline assignment: CDR1 GTSNPN and CDR2 SVGIG (reference sequence). CDR3 in DNA: TGTGCCTGGACGGAGGGAATTAGTAACTACAATGAGCAGTTCTTC. Residues: CAWTEGISNYNEQFF.

The chain couples TRBV4-1 to TRBJ2-1; the D gene is possibly TRBD2 (6 bases). The CDR3 runs to 15 residues. V was trimmed by 1 base and J by 2 bases, leaving 9 bases between them. CDR1 is MGHRA and CDR2 is YSYEKL in the germline V gene. As DNA, the CDR3 is TGCGCCAGCAGCCAAGGTCTAGCGACCTACAATGAGCAGTTCTTC. Protein product: CASSQGLATYNEQFF.

This chain joins TRBV29-1 and TRBJ2-5; TRBD1 agrees at 9 bases. The CDR3 runs 15 residues. Germline-derived CDR1 and CDR2 are SQVTM and ANQGSEA. Trimming cost V 8 bases and J 5 bases; bases outside gene matches: 15. The CDR3 here is CSTQVGQGRQETQYF. For the CDR3, the DNA is TGCAGCACCCAAGTGGGACAGGGACGCCAGGAGACCCAGTACTTC.

This chain uses TRBV6-1 with TRBJ2-3; 9 bases map to TRBD1. The CDR3 loop spans 15 amino acids. The V gene end was trimmed by 5 bases and the J gene end by 5 bases; junction bases not matched to a gene: 8. Germline values: CDR1 MNHNS, CDR2 SASEGT. The CDR3 is CASSKDRGGIDTQYF. The CDR3 nucleotides read TGTGCCAGCAGTAAGGACAGGGGAGGCATAGATACGCAGTATTTT.

The chain joins TRBV6-1 to TRBJ1-2; no firm D call. Germline CDR1 and CDR2: MNHNS and SASEGT. The V gene lost 0 bases and the J gene lost 8 bases, with 7 bases spanning the gap. There are 12 residues in the CDR3. The CDR3 spells CASSEAARGYTF. The CDR3 region has the DNA TGTGCCAGCAGTGAAGCCGCACGAGGCTACACCTTC.

The V gene is TRBV29-1, the J gene TRBJ2-1; D might be TRBD1 or TRBD2, each matching 5 bases. Per germline, CDR1 SQVTM and CDR2 ANQGSEA. V was cut by 7 bases and J by 6 bases, with 13 bases left in between. CDR3 length: 12 residues. Written as DNA, the CDR3 is TGCAGCGCAAGGGGACCGAGCAATGAGCAGTTCTTC. Translating it yields CSARGPSNEQFF.

The chain has TRBV6-4 and TRBJ2-5; 9 nucleotides match TRBD2. The CDR3 is 14 amino acids. V dropped 2 bases and J dropped 3; count of bases not matched to a gene: 1. The germline V gene has CDR1 MRHNA and CDR2 SNTAGT. The CDR3 protein is CASSDPSGEETQYF. CDR3 nucleotide sequence: TGTGCCAGCAGTGACCCTAGCGGGGAAGAGACCCAGTACTTC.

The CDR3 reads CAWSIQGGPNEKLFF. The CDR3 DNA sequence: TGTGCCTGGAGCATCCAAGGGGGCCCTAATGAAAAACTGTTTTTT. The rearrangement links TRBV30 to TRBJ1-4; 7 bases are a match to TRBD1. The CDR3 sequence is 15 residues long. Unmatched junction bases numbered 7, after V lost 3 bases and J lost 3 bases. CDR1 and CDR2 from the germline V gene are GTSNPN and SVGIG (reference sequence).

V usage is TRBV25-1 and J usage is TRBJ1-1; unclear D gene. The CDR3 has 14 amino acids. The V gene lost 0 bases and the J gene lost 3 bases, with 8 bases spanning the gap. Germline values: CDR1 MGHDK, CDR2 SYGVNS. The DNA for the CDR3 is TGTGCCAGCAGTGAATATTCACGGGACACTGAAGCTTTCTTT. Translated: CASSEYSRDTEAFF.

This clone appeared a few times. The V and J genes are TRBV7-6 and TRBJ2-7, with D unresolved. The CDR3 sequence is 13 residues long. Trimming shortened V by 1 base and J by 3 bases, and 7 bases separated the two germline ends. Germline V gene lookup returns CDR1 SGHVS and CDR2 FNYEAQ. This CDR3 reads CASSLEGGYEQYF. DNA of the CDR3: TGTGCCAGCAGCTTAGAGGGCGGCTACGAGCAGTACTTC.